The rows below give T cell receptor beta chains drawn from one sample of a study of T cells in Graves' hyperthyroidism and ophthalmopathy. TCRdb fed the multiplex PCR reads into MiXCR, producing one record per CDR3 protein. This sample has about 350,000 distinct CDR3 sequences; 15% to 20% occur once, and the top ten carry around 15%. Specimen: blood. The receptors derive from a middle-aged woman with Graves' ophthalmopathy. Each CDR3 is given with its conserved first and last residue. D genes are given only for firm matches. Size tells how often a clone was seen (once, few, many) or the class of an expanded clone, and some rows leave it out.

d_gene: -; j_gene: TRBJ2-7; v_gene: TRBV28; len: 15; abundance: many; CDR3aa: CASSPSPEPPYEQYF; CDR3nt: TGTGCCAGCAGTCCCTCACCCGAACCGCCCTACGAGCAGTACTTC
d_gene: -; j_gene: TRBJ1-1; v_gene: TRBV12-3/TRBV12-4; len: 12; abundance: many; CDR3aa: CASSLAPTEAFF; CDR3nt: TGTGCCAGCAGTTTAGCCCCAACTGAAGCTTTCTTT
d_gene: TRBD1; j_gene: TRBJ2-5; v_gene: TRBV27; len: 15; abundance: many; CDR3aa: CASSLFNRGRETQYF; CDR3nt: TGTGCCAGCAGTTTATTTAACAGGGGGCGGGAGACCCAGTACTTC
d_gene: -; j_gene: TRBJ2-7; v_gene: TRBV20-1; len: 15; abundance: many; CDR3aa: CSAYNFGTESYEQYF; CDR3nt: TGCAGTGCCTATAATTTTGGGACGGAGTCCTACGAGCAGTACTTC
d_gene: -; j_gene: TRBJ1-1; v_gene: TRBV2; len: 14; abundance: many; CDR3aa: CASSEFTVGNEAFF; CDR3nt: TGTGCCAGCAGTGAATTTACCGTCGGGAATGAAGCTTTCTTT
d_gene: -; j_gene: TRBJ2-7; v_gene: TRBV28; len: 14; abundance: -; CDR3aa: CASRSLRGALEQYF; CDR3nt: TGTGCCAGCAGGTCCCTTAGAGGGGCACTCGAGCAGTACTTC
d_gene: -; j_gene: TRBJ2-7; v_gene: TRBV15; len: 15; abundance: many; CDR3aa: CATSRERGPGTGQYF; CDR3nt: TGTGCCACCAGCAGAGAGAGAGGCCCTGGGACGGGGCAGTACTTC
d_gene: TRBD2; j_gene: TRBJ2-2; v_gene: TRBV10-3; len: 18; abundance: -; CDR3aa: CAISDRLAGGPNTGELFF; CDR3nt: TGTGCCATCAGTGACCGACTAGCGGGGGGCCCAAACACCGGGGAGCTGTTTTTT
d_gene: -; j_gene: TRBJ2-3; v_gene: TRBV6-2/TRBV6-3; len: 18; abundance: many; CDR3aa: CASSHPVFGWHFTDTQYF; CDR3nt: TGTGCCAGCAGTCACCCTGTATTTGGCTGGCACTTCACAGATACGCAGTATTTT
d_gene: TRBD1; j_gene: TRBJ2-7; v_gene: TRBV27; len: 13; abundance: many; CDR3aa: CASMGQISYEQYF; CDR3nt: TGTGCCAGCATGGGACAGATCTCCTACGAGCAGTACTTC
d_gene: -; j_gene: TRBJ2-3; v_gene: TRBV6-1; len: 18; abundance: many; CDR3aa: CASSAPSRFRAQTDTQYF; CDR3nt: TGTGCCAGCAGTGCGCCCTCCCGATTTAGAGCCCAGACAGATACGCAGTATTTT
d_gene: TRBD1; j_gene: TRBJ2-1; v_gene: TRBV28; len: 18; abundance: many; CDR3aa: CASSTRDRGRLAGNEQFF; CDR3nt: TGTGCCAGCAGTACAAGGGACAGGGGGCGCCTTGCGGGCAATGAGCAGTTCTTC
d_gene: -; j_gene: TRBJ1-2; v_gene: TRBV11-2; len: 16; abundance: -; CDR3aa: CASSFNRDTILSGYTF; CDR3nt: TGTGCCAGCAGCTTTAACCGGGACACCATTTTATCTGGCTACACCTTC
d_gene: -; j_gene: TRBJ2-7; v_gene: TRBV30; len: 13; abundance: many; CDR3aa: CAWSDKSPYEQYF; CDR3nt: TGTGCCTGGAGTGACAAATCCCCCTACGAGCAGTACTTC
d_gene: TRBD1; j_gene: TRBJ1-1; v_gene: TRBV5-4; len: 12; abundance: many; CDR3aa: CASSFDRGEAFF; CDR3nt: TGTGCCAGCAGCTTCGACAGGGGAGAAGCTTTCTTT
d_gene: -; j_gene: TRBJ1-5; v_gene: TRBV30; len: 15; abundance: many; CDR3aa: CAWSVGGSGNQPQHF; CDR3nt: TGTGCCTGGAGTGTGGGGGGGTCTGGGAATCAGCCCCAGCATTTT
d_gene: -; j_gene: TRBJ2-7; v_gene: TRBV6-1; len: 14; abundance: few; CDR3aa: CASSGFGGSYEQYF; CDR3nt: TGTGCCAGCAGTGGGTTTGGGGGATCCTACGAGCAGTACTTC
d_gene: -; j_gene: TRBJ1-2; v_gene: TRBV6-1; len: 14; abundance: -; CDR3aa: CASSIRRGNYGYTF; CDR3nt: TGTGCCAGCAGTATCCGCAGGGGTAACTATGGCTACACCTTC
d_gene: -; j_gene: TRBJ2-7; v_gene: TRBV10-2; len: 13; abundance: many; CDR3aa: CASRVNPSYEQYF; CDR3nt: TGCGCCAGCAGGGTAAATCCATCCTACGAGCAGTACTTC
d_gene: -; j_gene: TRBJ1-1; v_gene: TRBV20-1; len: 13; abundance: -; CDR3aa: CSASAGVDTEAFF; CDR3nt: TGCAGTGCTAGCGCGGGGGTGGACACTGAAGCTTTCTTT
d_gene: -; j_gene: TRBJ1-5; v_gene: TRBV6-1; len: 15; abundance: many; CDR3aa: CASSTHVGDNQPQHF; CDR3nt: TGTGCCAGCAGCACCCATGTCGGGGATAATCAGCCCCAGCATTTT
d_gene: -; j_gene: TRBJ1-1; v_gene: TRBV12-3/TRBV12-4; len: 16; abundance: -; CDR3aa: CASRSTRVGGNTEAFF; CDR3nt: TGTGCCAGCAGATCTACTAGGGTCGGGGGAAACACTGAAGCTTTCTTT
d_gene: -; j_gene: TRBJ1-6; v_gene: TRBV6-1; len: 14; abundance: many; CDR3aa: CASRFGADNSPLHF; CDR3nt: TGTGCCAGCAGGTTCGGGGCCGATAATTCACCCCTCCACTTT
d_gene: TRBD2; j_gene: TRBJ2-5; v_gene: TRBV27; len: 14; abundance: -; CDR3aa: CASSRRLAGGDQYF; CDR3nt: TGTGCCAGCAGCCGCCGACTAGCGGGAGGGGACCAGTACTTC
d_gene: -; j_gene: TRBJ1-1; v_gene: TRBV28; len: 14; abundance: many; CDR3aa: CASSPPPGRTEAFF; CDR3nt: TGTGCCAGCAGTCCGCCCCCGGGGCGGACTGAAGCTTTCTTT
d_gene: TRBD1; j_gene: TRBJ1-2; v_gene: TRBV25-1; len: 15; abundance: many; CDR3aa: CASSGTGARLYGYTF; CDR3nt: TGTGCCAGCAGTGGGACAGGGGCCCGGCTCTATGGCTACACCTTC
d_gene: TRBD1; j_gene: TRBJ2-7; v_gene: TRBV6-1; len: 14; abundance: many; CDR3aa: CASRRDRGLYEQYF; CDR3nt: TGTGCCAGCAGAAGGGACAGGGGGCTCTACGAGCAGTACTTC
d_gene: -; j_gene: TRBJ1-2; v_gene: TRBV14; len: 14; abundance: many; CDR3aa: CASSQGGLDGGYTF; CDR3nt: TGTGCCAGCAGCCAAGGTGGGCTAGACGGTGGCTACACCTTC
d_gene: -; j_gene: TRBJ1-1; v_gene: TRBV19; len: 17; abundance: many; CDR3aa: CVTLGPGPTGVNTEAFF; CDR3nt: TGTGTCACACTTGGACCAGGACCAACTGGTGTGAACACTGAAGCTTTCTTT
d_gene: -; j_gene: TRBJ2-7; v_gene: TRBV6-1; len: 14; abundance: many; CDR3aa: CASRNTGQHYEQYF; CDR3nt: TGTGCCAGCAGAAACACAGGGCAACACTACGAGCAGTACTTC
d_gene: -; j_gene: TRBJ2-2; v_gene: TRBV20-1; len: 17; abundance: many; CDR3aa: CSARDPGDPKNTGELFF; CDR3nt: TGCAGTGCTAGAGATCCAGGGGACCCAAAGAACACCGGGGAGCTGTTTTTT
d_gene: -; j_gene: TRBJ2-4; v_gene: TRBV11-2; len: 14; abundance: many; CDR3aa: CASSPVRRAYIQYF; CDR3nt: TGTGCCAGCAGCCCGGTAAGGCGGGCGTACATTCAGTACTTC
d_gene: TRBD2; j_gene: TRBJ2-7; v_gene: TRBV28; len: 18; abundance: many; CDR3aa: CASSFYAASGGGRREQYF; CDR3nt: TGTGCCAGCAGTTTCTATGCGGCCAGCGGGGGTGGAAGGCGGGAGCAGTACTTC
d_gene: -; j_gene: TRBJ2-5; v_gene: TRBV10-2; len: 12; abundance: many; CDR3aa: CASPILQETQYF; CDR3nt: TGCGCCAGCCCGATCCTCCAAGAGACCCAGTACTTC
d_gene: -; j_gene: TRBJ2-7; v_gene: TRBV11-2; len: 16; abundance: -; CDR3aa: CASRPLPGHSSYEQYF; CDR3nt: TGTGCCAGCAGGCCCCTACCCGGCCATTCTTCCTACGAGCAGTACTTC
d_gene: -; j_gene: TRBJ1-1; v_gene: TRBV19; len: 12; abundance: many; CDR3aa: CASIYSTSEAFF; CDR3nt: TGTGCCAGTATTTACTCGACTTCTGAAGCTTTCTTT
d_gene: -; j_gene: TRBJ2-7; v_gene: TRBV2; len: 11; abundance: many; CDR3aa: CASSEEGPVYF; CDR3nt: TGTGCCAGCAGTGAAGAGGGGCCAGTATACTTC
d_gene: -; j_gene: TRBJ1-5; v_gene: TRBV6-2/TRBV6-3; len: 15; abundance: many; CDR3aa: CASSSPLKRNQPQHF; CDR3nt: TGTGCCAGCAGTTCCCCCCTTAAGAGGAATCAGCCCCAGCATTTT
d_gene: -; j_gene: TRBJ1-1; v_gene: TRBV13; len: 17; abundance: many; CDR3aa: CASSSRHRGFQNTEAFF; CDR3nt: TGTGCCAGCAGCTCCCGACACCGGGGGTTCCAGAACACTGAAGCTTTCTTT
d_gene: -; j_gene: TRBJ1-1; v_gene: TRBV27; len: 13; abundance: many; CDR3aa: CASSLGPGTEAFF; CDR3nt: TGTGCCAGCAGCCTCGGACCGGGCACTGAAGCTTTCTTT
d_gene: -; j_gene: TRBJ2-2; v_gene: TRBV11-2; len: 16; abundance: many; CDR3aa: CASRGELGKNTGELFF; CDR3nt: TGTGCCAGCAGGGGGGAGCTCGGCAAGAACACCGGGGAGCTGTTTTTT
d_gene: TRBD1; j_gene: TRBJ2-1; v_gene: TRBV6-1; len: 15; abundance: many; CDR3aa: CASSDQGESYNEQFF; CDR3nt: TGTGCCAGCAGTGACCAGGGGGAGTCCTACAATGAGCAGTTCTTC
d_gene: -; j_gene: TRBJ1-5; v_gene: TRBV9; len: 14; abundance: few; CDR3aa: CASSVGYSNQPQHF; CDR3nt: TGTGCCAGCAGCGTAGGGTATAGCAATCAGCCCCAGCATTTT
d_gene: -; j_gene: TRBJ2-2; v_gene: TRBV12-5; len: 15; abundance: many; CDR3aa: CASGLAVDGSGELFF; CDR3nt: TGTGCTAGTGGTTTGGCGGTTGACGGTAGCGGGGAGCTGTTTTTT
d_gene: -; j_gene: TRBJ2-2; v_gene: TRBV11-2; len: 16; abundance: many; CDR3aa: CASSLIAASNTGELFF; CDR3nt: TGTGCCAGCAGCTTAATAGCGGCCTCGAACACCGGGGAGCTGTTTTTT
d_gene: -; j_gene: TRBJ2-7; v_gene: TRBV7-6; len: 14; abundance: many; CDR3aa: CASSDTGTTYEQYF; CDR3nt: TGTGCCAGCAGCGACACAGGGACGACCTACGAGCAGTACTTC
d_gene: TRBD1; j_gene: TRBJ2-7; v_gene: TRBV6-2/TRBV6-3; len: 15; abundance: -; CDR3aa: CASRIGTAHSYEQYF; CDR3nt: TGTGCCAGCAGAATCGGGACAGCTCACTCCTACGAGCAGTACTTC
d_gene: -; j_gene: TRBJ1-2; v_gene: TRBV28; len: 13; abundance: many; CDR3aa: CASSGQAFYGYTF; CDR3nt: TGTGCCAGCTCGGGGCAGGCCTTCTATGGCTACACCTTC
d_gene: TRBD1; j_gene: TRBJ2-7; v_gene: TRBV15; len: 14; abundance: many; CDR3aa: CATSRGQGMNEQYF; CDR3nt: TGTGCCACCAGCAGGGGACAGGGGATGAACGAGCAGTACTTC
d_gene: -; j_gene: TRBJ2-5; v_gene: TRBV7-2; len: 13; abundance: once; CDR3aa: CASSSAAIETQYF; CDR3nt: TGTGCCAGCAGCTCAGCAGCTATCGAGACCCAGTACTTC
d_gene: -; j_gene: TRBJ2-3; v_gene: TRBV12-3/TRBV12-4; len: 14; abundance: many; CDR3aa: CASSLAGVEDTQYF; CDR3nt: TGTGCCAGCAGTTTAGCGGGAGTGGAGGATACGCAGTATTTT
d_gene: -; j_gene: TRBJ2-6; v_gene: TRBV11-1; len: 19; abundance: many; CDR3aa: CASSLRGQSLASGANVLTF; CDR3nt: TGTGCCAGCAGCTTAAGAGGACAGAGTCTCGCCTCTGGGGCCAACGTCCTGACTTTC
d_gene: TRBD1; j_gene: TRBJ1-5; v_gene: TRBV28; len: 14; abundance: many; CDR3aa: CASVWTGVGQPQHF; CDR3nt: TGTGCCAGCGTATGGACAGGGGTGGGTCAGCCCCAGCATTTT